This paragraph covers one T cell receptor (beta chain) sequence. Replicate PCRs from sorted subsets contained about 200 ng DNA, which is some 29,000 T cell genomes. The data were produced by immunoSEQ multiplex PCR, yet TCRdb's version contains in-frame clones alone and is incomplete. The table records 2 million to 2.5 million clones, more than 85% of them present only once. This record comes from a study of shared clonotypes between healthy human individuals. In the CD4+ fraction, cells were divided into CD45RA+ naive and CD45RA-negative memory subsets. Sequencing was carried out using naive CD4+ T cells from PBMCs. Subset indicated: CD45RA+ positively selected. The receptor comes from a man in his late teens or twenties in good health. Some clones in this sample may be carry-over from other donors' samples.

The CDR3 nucleotides are TGTGCCAGCACCTCTCCGGGCCAGCCCCAGCATTTT. Amino acids: CASTSPGQPQHF. The genes are TRBV28 and TRBJ1-5; D is ambiguous. This CDR3 is built from 12 residues. Germline CDR1 is MDHEN and CDR2 is SYDVKM. Trimming took 7 bases from V and 7 from J, leaving 11 bases between them.